The source of this TCR beta chain is a study of cytomegalovirus exposure and HLA in healthy donors. Germline V gene sequence: CDR1 MNHEY, CDR2 SMNVEV (reference sequence). The V and J ends lost 6 bases and 5 bases, in that order; junction bases with no gene match: 18. The CDR3 extends over 18 amino acids. Notes on the study in general: It was 164 TCR beta chains that were listed as cytomegalovirus-associated.

TCRdb's copy holds only in-frame clones and misses some; the assay was immunoSEQ multiplex PCR. Of fewer than 70,000 clones listed, 90% are singletons. Regarding this clone: Its matching antigen is unknown.

The TCR was taken from a man aged 18-30 years in good health and CMV-seronegative. The sample taken for sequencing was PBMCs. This chain uses TRBV27 with TRBJ1-5; TRBD1 matches 8 bases. CDR3 region: CASRPIKMTGAQDQPQHF. CDR3 nucleotides: TGTGCCAGCAGGCCGATAAAGATGACAGGGGCCCAGGATCAGCCCCAGCATTTT.